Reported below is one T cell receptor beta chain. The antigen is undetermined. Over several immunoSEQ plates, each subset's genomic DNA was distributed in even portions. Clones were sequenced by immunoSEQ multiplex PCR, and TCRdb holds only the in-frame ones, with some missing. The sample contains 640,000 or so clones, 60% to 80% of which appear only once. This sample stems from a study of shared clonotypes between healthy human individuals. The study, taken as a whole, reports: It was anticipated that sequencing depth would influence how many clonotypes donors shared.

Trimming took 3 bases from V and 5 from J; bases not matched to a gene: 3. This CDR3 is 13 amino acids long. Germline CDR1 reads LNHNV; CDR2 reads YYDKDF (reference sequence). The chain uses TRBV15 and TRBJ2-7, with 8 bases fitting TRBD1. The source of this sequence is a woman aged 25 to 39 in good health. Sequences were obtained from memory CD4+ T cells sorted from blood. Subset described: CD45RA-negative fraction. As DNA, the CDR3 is TGTGCCACCAGCAGCGACAGGGGCCACGAGCAGTACTTC. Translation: CATSSDRGHEQYF.